This T cell receptor (beta chain) was sequenced during a study of control samples from healthy donors and cancer patients. The CDR3 contains 13 residues. V lost 0 bases and J 5 bases, leaving 7 bases between the germline ends. Germline V CDR1 and CDR2: LGHDT, YNNKEL (reference sequence). Method: immunoSEQ multiplex PCR; TCRdb's copy keeps in-frame clones and lacks some. Here the sample spans some 110,000 clones, 88% being singletons. The chain uses TRBV3-1 (or the pseudogene TRBV3-2) and TRBJ2-5; D uncertain. Sample: blood. This sequence originates from a woman in her sixties or seventies in good health. DNA for the CDR3: TGTGCCAGCAGCCAAGATACTGGGGAGACCCAGTACTTC. It is translated as CASSQDTGETQYF.